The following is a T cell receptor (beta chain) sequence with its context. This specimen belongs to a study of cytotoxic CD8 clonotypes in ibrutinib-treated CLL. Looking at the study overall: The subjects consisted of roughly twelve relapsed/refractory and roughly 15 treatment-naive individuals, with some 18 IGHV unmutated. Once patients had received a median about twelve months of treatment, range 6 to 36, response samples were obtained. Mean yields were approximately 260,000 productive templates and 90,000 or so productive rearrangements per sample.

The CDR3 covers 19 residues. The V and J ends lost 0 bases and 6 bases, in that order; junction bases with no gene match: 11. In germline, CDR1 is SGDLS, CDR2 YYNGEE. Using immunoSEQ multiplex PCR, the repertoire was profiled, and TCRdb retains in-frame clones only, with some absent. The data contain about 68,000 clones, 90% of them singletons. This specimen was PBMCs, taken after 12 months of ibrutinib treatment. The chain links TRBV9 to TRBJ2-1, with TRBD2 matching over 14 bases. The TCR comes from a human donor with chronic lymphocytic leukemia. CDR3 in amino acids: CASSVAGLAGGPLPNEQFF. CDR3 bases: TGTGCCAGCAGCGTAGCCGGACTAGCGGGAGGCCCCTTGCCCAATGAGCAGTTCTTC. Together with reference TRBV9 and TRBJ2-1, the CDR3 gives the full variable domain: DSGVTQTPKHLITATGQRVTLRCSPRSGDLSVYWYQQSLDQGLQFLIQYYNGEERAKGNILERFSAQQFPDLHSELNLSSLELGDSALYFCASSVAGLAGGPLPNEQFFGPGTRLTVL.